This TCR beta chain derives from a study of T cells after yellow fever vaccination. Broader study findings: Boosting was followed by the reappearance of most primary-vaccination clones (approximately 95% CD4, 70% to 90% CD8).

In TCRdb, the 5' RACE reads were re-called with MiXCR into one record per CDR3 protein. The data show roughly 350,000 distinct CDR3 sequences, with about 4% seen just once and around 24% held by the top ten. Germline assignment: CDR1 MNHEY and CDR2 SVGAGI. Trimming cost V 0 bases and J 7 bases, with 14 bases left between them. CDR3 length: 15 residues. About this clonotype: Its specificity is not known.

The material sequenced was PBMCs, taken 5 days after the yellow fever booster vaccination. This receptor was identified in a man aged 18 to 30 who received the YFV17D yellow fever vaccine. The chain employs TRBV6-5 and TRBJ2-3, with a possible D match to TRBD2 (5 bases). The CDR3 DNA reads as TGTGCCAGCAGTTACTCTGTAGGCCTAGCTTATACGCAGTATTTT. Translating it yields CASSYSVGLAYTQYF.